A single T cell receptor beta chain is shown here with its context. 60 Vbeta and 13 Jbeta primers were used in PCR. Profiling relied on immunoSEQ multiplex PCR, and the TCRdb table lists in-frame clones only, not all of them. The sample lists 150,000 to 200,000 clones, around four fifths occurring once. The data derive from a study of cytomegalovirus exposure and HLA in healthy donors. Germline CDR1 SGHVS, CDR2 FQNEAQ. The CDR3 totals 15 residues. V lost 1 base to trimming and J lost 5 bases; unmatched junction nucleotides: 2. The TCR was taken from a female donor in good health and CMV-seronegative. The sample taken for sequencing was PBMCs. V and J are TRBV7-8 and TRBJ2-2; 9 bases are shared with TRBD1. The CDR3 reads CASSLVGQGTGELFF. The CDR3 nucleotides read TGTGCCAGCAGCTTAGTAGGACAGGGGACCGGGGAGCTGTTTTTT.